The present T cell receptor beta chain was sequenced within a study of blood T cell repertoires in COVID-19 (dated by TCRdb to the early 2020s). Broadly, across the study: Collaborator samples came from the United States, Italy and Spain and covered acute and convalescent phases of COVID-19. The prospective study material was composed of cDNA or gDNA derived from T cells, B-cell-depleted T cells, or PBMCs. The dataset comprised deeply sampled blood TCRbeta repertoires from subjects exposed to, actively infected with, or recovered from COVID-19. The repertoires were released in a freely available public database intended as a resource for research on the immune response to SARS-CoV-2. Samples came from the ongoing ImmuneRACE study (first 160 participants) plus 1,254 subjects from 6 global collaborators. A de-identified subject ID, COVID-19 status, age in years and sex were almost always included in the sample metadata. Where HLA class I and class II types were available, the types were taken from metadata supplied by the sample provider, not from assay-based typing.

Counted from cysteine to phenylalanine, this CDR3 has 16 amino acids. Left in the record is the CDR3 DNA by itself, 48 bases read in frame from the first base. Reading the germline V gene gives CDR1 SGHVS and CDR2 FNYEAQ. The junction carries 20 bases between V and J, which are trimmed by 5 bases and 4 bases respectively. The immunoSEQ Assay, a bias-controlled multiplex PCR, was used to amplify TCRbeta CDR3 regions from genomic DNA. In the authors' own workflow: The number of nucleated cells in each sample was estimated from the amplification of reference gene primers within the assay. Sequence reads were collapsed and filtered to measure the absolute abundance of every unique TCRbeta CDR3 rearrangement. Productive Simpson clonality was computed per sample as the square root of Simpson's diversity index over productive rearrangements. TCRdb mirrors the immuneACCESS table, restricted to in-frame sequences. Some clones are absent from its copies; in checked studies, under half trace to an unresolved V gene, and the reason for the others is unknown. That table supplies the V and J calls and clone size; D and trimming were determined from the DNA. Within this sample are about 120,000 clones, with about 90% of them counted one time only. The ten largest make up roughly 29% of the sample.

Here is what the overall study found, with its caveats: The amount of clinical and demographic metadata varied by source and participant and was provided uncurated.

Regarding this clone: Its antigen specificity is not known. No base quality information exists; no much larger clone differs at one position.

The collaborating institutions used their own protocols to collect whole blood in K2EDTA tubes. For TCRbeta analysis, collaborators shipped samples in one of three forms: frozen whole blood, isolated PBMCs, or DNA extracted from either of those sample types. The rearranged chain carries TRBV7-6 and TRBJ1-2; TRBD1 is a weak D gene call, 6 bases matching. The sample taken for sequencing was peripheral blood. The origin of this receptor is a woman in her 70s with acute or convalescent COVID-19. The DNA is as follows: TGTGCCAGCAGCCAGGTAGGGGGTTTTACCCCCTATGGCTACACCTTC. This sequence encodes CASSQVGGFTPYGYTF.